The 32 T cell receptor beta chains reported below all come from one sample, sequenced in a study of shared clonotypes between healthy human individuals. Assay used: immunoSEQ multiplex PCR; TCRdb lists only in-frame clones, some missing. Here the sample spans about 1 million clones, 60% to 80% being singletons. The sample taken for sequencing was memory CD4+ T cells sorted from blood. Subset described: CD45RA-negative fraction. The receptors stem from a man between 18 and 29 years old in good health.

The chain is built from TRBV5-1 and TRBJ2-3; no clear D gene. The V gene lost 4 bases and the J gene lost 6 bases, with 15 bases spanning the gap. Germline CDR1 and CDR2: SGHRS and YFSETQ. This CDR3 spans 14 amino acids. The CDR3 spells CASSNRAQGDTQYF. The CDR3 DNA reads as TGCGCCAGCAGCAACCGGGCCCAAGGGGATACGCAGTATTTT.

The chain couples TRBV28 to TRBJ2-7, with TRBD1 matching over 11 bases. Per germline, CDR1 MDHEN and CDR2 SYDVKM. V lost 6 bases to trimming and J lost 0 bases; unmatched junction nucleotides: 4. This CDR3 comprises 15 residues. The CDR3 sequence: CASRAGTGGSYEQYF. The CDR3 DNA is TGTGCCAGCAGGGCCGGGACAGGGGGCTCCTACGAGCAGTACTTC.

Points on this clone: The sample contains more than one DNA sequence encoding this CDR3. This chain connects TRBV20-1 to TRBJ2-3; TRBD2 might be the D (5 bases). The V end was cut by 3 bases, the J end by 6 bases, with 7 bases between. From germline, CDR1 is DFQATT and CDR2 SNEGSKA (reference sequence). The CDR3 is 11 residues long. The DNA for the CDR3 is TGCAGTGCTAGCCGCGGGGATACGCAGTATTTT. Residues: CSASRGDTQYF.

This chain uses TRBV6-5 with TRBJ2-3; tentative D call: TRBD2 (5 bases). Between the trimmed V and J ends, which lost 0 bases and 10 bases, there was a span of 8 bases. The CDR3 extends over 12 amino acids. Looked up from germline, CDR1 is MNHEY and CDR2 is SVGAGI. CDR3 DNA sequence: TGTGCCAGCAGTTACTCGACGGAGGCGCAGTATTTT. This translates into CASSYSTEAQYF.

In this sample, this clone turned up a few times. The V gene is TRBV9, the J gene TRBJ2-7; D might be TRBD2 (5 bases). CDR3 length: 15 amino acids. Germline lookup yields CDR1 SGDLS and CDR2 YYNGEE. V was cut by 4 bases and J by 0 bases, with 14 bases left in between. CDR3 in DNA: TGTGCCAGCAGCCCGAACGGTGGGAGCTCCTACGAGCAGTACTTC. Translated: CASSPNGGSSYEQYF.

The chain carries TRBV7-9 and TRBJ2-5, with 7 bases fitting TRBD2. After removal of 4 bases from V and 2 bases from J, the junction contained 10 bases not matched to a gene. Looked up from germline, CDR1 is SEHNR and CDR2 is FQNEAQ (reference sequence). CDR3 length: 16 amino acids. CDR3 DNA: TGTGCCAGCAGCTACCGCCCAGCTAGCGGACAAGAGACCCAGTACTTC. The encoded protein is CASSYRPASGQETQYF. The whole variable domain, filled in from reference TRBV7-9 and TRBJ2-5, reads DTGVSQNPRHKITKRGQNVTFRCDPISEHNRLYWYRQTLGQGPEFLTYFQNEAQLEKSRLLSDRFSAERPKGSFSTLEIQRTEQGDSAMYLCASSYRPASGQETQYFGPGTRLLVL.

The V and J genes are TRBV5-6 and TRBJ2-7; D is ambiguous. Trimming left V 0 bases short and J 0 bases short, with 7 bases between. This CDR3 spans 14 amino acids. Germline values: CDR1 SGHDT, CDR2 YYEEEE. CDR3 DNA: TGTGCCAGCAGCTTGGCCTGGAGCTCCTACGAGCAGTACTTC. It is translated as CASSLAWSSYEQYF. Full variable domain (missing parts from reference TRBV5-6 and TRBJ2-7): DAGVTQSPTHLIKTRGQQVTLRCSPKSGHDTVSWYQQALGQGPQFIFQYYEEEERQRGNFPDRFSGHQFPNYSSELNVNALLLGDSALYLCASSLAWSSYEQYFGPGTRLTVT.

The rearrangement uses TRBV20-1 and TRBJ2-5; no firm D call. V was cut by 6 bases and J by 3 bases, with 8 bases left in between. There are 11 residues in the CDR3. Germline CDR1 is DFQATT and CDR2 is SNEGSKA (reference sequence). DNA of the CDR3: TGCAGTGCCAAGGTTAAAGAGACCCAGTACTTC. Protein: CSAKVKETQYF.

The CDR3 nucleotides are TGTGCCAGCTCACCCACCGCCGATGGCTACACCTTC. It specifies CASSPTADGYTF. The V and J genes are TRBV18 and TRBJ1-2; D is ambiguous. The CDR3 consists of 12 residues. With 3 bases removed from V and 6 bases from J, the gap between germline ends came to 8 bases. The germline V gene encodes CDR1 KGHSH and CDR2 LQKENI.

This chain uses TRBV6-5 with TRBJ2-5, with 12 bases that match TRBD1. Per the germline V gene, CDR1 is MNHEY and CDR2 is SVGAGI. CDR3 length: 14 amino acids. Germline trimming cut 6 bases from V and 12 bases from J; bases unmatched to any gene: 11. Written as DNA, the CDR3 is TGTGCCAGCAGCCAACCTGGGACAGGGGGCAGAAAGTACTTC. As protein: CASSQPGTGGRKYF.

The sample holds a few counts of this clone. The J gene is TRBJ2-1, the V gene TRBV27; 9 bases match TRBD2. CDR1 is MNHEY and CDR2 is SMNVEV in the germline V gene (reference sequence). After removal of 3 bases from V and 9 bases from J, the junction contained 6 bases not matched to a gene. CDR3 length equals 14 residues. The DNA for the CDR3 is TGTGCCAGCAGTTTCGGGACTAGCTATGGTGAGCAGTTCTTC. Amino acid sequence: CASSFGTSYGEQFF.

The V gene is TRBV5-4, the J gene TRBJ2-3, with 12 nucleotides matching TRBD2. Trimming removed 6 bases from V and 7 bases from J; junction bases left unmatched: 12. This CDR3 contains 16 residues. The germline gives CDR1 SGHNT, CDR2 YYREEE (reference sequence). CDR3 DNA: TGTGCCAGCACCCTGGAGACTAGCGGGAGAGGAAATACGCAGTATTTT. Protein: CASTLETSGRGNTQYF.

J is TRBJ1-4 and V is TRBV4-1; D is ambiguous. V dropped 0 bases and J dropped 0 bases, with 11 bases sitting between them. Germline assignment: CDR1 MGHRA and CDR2 YSYEKL. The CDR3 consists of 17 residues. CDR3 DNA sequence: TGCGCCAGCAGCCAAGATCTACAGAGGTCAACTAATGAAAAACTGTTTTTT. It specifies CASSQDLQRSTNEKLFF.

The table lists this clone with a count of one. Other DNA variants within this sample encode the same CDR3. This chain connects TRBV5-6 to TRBJ2-3; TRBD2 is a possible D gene (5 bases). Looked up from germline, CDR1 is SGHDT and CDR2 is YYEEEE. Trimming took off 0 bases at V and 0 bases at J, with 8 bases between the two ends. CDR3 length equals 15 residues. The CDR3 reads CASSLVATSTDTQYF. In nucleotides, the CDR3 is TGTGCCAGCAGCTTGGTAGCGACTAGCACAGATACGCAGTATTTT.

This CDR3 is CASRRQLTDTQYF. The CDR3 bases are TGTGCCAGCAGAAGACAGCTCACAGATACGCAGTATTTT. V usage is TRBV2 and J usage is TRBJ2-3; TRBD1 might be the D (5 bases). The ends were cut back, 6 bases at V and 2 bases at J, with 9 bases in the middle. The CDR3 length is 13 residues. Germline V gene data show CDR1 as SNHLY and CDR2 as FYNNEI.

In nucleotides, the CDR3 is TGCGCCAGCAGCTTAAGGACAGGGACAAAAGGCACAGATACGCAGTATTTT. Its translation is CASSLRTGTKGTDTQYF. V usage is TRBV5-1 and J usage is TRBJ2-3; 8 positions match TRBD1. The V and J ends lost 2 bases and 1 base, in that order; junction bases with no gene match: 9. Germline V gene data show CDR1 as SGHRS and CDR2 as YFSETQ. CDR3 size: 17 residues.

The chain's CDR3 is CASSSLLAGGTKNIQYF. Written as DNA, the CDR3 is TGTGCCAGCAGCTCCTTACTAGCGGGGGGGACTAAAAACATTCAGTACTTC. This chain connects TRBV5-4 to TRBJ2-4; 13 nucleotides align to TRBD2. The germline gives CDR1 SGHNT, CDR2 YYREEE (reference sequence). Losses at the gene ends were 3 bases for V and 4 bases for J; bases not matched to a gene: 7. The CDR3 is 17 residues long. The full variable domain, in which reference TRBV5-4 and TRBJ2-4 provide the parts outside the CDR3, is ETGVTQSPTHLIKTRGQQVTLRCSSQSGHNTVSWYQQALGQGPQFIFQYYREEENGRGNFPPRFSGLQFPNYSSELNVNALELDDSALYLCASSSLLAGGTKNIQYFGAGTRLSVL.

The gene calls are TRBV9 and TRBJ2-1; 8 bases map to TRBD1. With 4 bases clipped from V and 2 bases from J, the junction kept 11 bases outside the gene matches. Germline-derived CDR1 and CDR2 are SGDLS and YYNGEE. The CDR3 loop spans 17 amino acids. CDR3: CASSPRQGQKAYNEQFF. In DNA form, the CDR3 reads TGTGCCAGCAGCCCCAGACAGGGGCAGAAGGCCTACAATGAGCAGTTCTTC.

As DNA, the CDR3 is TGTGCCAGCAGACCCACCGGGACAGGGGGTCTCGGCGAGCAGTACTTC. This sequence encodes CASRPTGTGGLGEQYF. The chain uses TRBV6-6 and TRBJ2-7; 11 positions agree with TRBD1. Germline CDR1 and CDR2: MNHNY and SVGAGI (reference sequence). This CDR3 spans 16 amino acids. Losses at the gene ends were 6 bases for V and 6 bases for J; bases not matched to a gene: 13.

The chain employs TRBV14 and TRBJ2-2; 7 bases align to TRBD1. Germline lookup yields CDR1 SGHDN and CDR2 FVKESK. The CDR3 has 16 residues. V lost 1 base, J lost 6 bases, and 8 bases stayed unmatched. The CDR3 sequence is CASSQAQGIGAGELFF. The CDR3 nucleotides read TGTGCCAGCAGCCAAGCACAGGGGATTGGGGCCGGGGAGCTGTTTTTT.

This clone was observed many times. This sequence joins TRBV5-1 and TRBJ1-3, with a weak D call TRBD1 (6 bases). The germline CDR1 and CDR2 sequences are SGHRS and YFSETQ. CDR3 length: 15 amino acids. The V and J ends lost 5 bases and 4 bases respectively, with 16 bases between them. Here the CDR3 DNA reads TGCGCCAGCAGTGATGGACGGGGGCCCGGAAACACCATATATTTT. Its protein product is CASSDGRGPGNTIYF.

This chain links TRBV5-6 with TRBJ1-1, with TRBD1 identical over 8 bases. Germline V gene lookup returns CDR1 SGHDT and CDR2 YYEEEE. This CDR3 has 16 residues. The V gene end was trimmed by 1 base and the J gene end by 3 bases; junction bases not matched to a gene: 8. This chain's CDR3 is CASSLRLGQAYTEAFF. As DNA, the CDR3 is TGTGCCAGCAGCTTGAGACTGGGACAGGCGTACACTGAAGCTTTCTTT.

The V call is TRBV19, the J call TRBJ2-3, with D unresolved. Per germline, CDR1 LNHDA and CDR2 SQIVND (reference sequence). The CDR3 is 13 amino acids. V gave up 7 bases and J gave up 0 bases, with 8 bases separating them. CDR3 region: CASTSRSTDTQYF. CDR3 nucleotides: TGTGCCAGTACGAGCAGGAGCACAGATACGCAGTATTTT.

The J gene is TRBJ2-3, the V gene TRBV29-1; 14 bases map to TRBD2. This CDR3 is built from 16 residues. The V segment lost 7 bases and the J segment 4 bases; nucleotides outside the gene matches: 10. In germline, CDR1 is SQVTM, CDR2 ANQGSEA. The CDR3 region has the DNA TGCAGCGCCCTAGGACTAGCGGGGGGTTCCCCAGATACGCAGTATTTT. Protein sequence: CSALGLAGGSPDTQYF.

The chain recombines TRBV28 with TRBJ1-4, with a tentative D call TRBD1 (5 bases). V gave up 3 bases and J gave up 8 bases, with 13 bases separating them. The CDR3 has 14 residues. Germline CDR1 is MDHEN and CDR2 is SYDVKM. This CDR3 reads CASSFPGRGEKLFF. In DNA form, the CDR3 reads TGTGCCAGCAGTTTCCCAGGGCGAGGGGAAAAACTGTTTTTT.

This clone was found many times. Other DNA variants within this sample encode the same CDR3. V gene TRBV2 combines with J gene TRBJ1-1; TRBD1 might be the D (6 bases). The CDR3 extends over 13 amino acids. V lost 2 bases and J lost 5, with 9 bases in between. Germline CDR1 reads SNHLY; CDR2 reads FYNNEI. Written as DNA, the CDR3 is TGTGCCAGCAGTGAACAGGGGCCAACTGAAGCTTTCTTT. Its translation: CASSEQGPTEAFF.

This chain links TRBV6-1 with TRBJ1-5; D is undetermined. Germline values: CDR1 MNHNS, CDR2 SASEGT. V was pared by 0 bases and J by 6 bases, with 6 bases between. The CDR3 is 13 amino acids. The CDR3 DNA reads TGTGCCAGCAGTGAAGCGGCCGTTCAGCCCCAGCATTTT. It yields the protein CASSEAAVQPQHF.

This chain joins TRBV30 and TRBJ2-7; 9 bases line up with TRBD1. This CDR3 is 16 amino acids long. The V and J ends lost 3 bases and 4 bases, in that order; junction bases with no gene match: 13. CDR1 and CDR2 from the germline V gene are GTSNPN and SVGIG (reference sequence). For the CDR3, the DNA is TGTGCCTGGAGGAAAGCCGGGACAGGGATTTCATACGAGCAGTACTTC. Translated: CAWRKAGTGISYEQYF.

This chain connects TRBV16 to TRBJ1-1; D call uncertain. CDR1 is KGHSY and CDR2 is FQNENV in the germline V gene. Trimming took off 4 bases at V and 4 bases at J, with 10 bases between the two ends. This CDR3 has 13 amino acids. As DNA, the CDR3 is TGTGCCAGCAGCCTCTCAAGATCCACTGAAGCTTTCTTT. This codes for CASSLSRSTEAFF. The full variable domain, in which reference TRBV16 and TRBJ1-1 provide the parts outside the CDR3, is GEEVAQTPKHLVRGEGQKAKLYCAPIKGHSYVFWYQQVLKNEFKFLISFQNENVFDETGMPKERFSAKCLPNSPCSLEIQATKLEDSAVYFCASSLSRSTEAFFGQGTRLTVV.

The chain couples TRBV5-8 to TRBJ2-1; the D is unclear. The germline V gene encodes CDR1 SGHTS and CDR2 YDEGEE. Trimming pared 4 bases from V and 10 bases from J, leaving 9 bases between. The CDR3 spans 11 residues. CDR3 DNA sequence: TGTGCCAGCAGCCAGGCACGGGAGCAGTTCTTC. Encoded protein: CASSQAREQFF.

This clone showed up many times. This sample also contains other DNA sequences that code for the same CDR3. This chain links TRBV30 with TRBJ1-5, with D perhaps matching TRBD1 (6 bases). Trimming pared 3 bases from V and 3 bases from J, leaving 9 bases between. CDR3 size: 13 residues. Germline V gene sequence: CDR1 GTSNPN, CDR2 SVGIG (reference sequence). For the CDR3, the DNA is TGTGCCTGGAGCCCAGGGGACAATCAGCCCCAGCATTTT. The encoded protein is CAWSPGDNQPQHF. Looking up the rest from reference TRBV30 and TRBJ1-5 gives the full variable domain: SQTIHQWPATLVQPVGSPLSLECTVEGTSNPNLYWYRQAAGRGLQLLFYSVGIGQISSEVPQNLSASRPQDRQFILSSKKLLLSDSGFYLCAWSPGDNQPQHFGDGTRLSIL.

The chain uses TRBV2 and TRBJ1-1, with 7 bases lining up with TRBD1. Unmatched junction bases numbered 10, after V lost 9 bases and J lost 3 bases. This CDR3 is built from 14 residues. Germline lookup yields CDR1 SNHLY and CDR2 FYNNEI. The CDR3 loop reads CASHPGTVDTEAFF. CDR3 sequence (DNA): TGTGCCAGTCACCCCGGGACAGTCGACACTGAAGCTTTCTTT. Full variable domain (missing parts from reference TRBV2 and TRBJ1-1): EPEVTQTPSHQVTQMGQEVILRCVPISNHLYFYWYRQILGQKVEFLVSFYNNEISEKSEIFDDQFSVERPDGSNFTLKIRSTKLEDSAMYFCASHPGTVDTEAFFGQGTRLTVV.